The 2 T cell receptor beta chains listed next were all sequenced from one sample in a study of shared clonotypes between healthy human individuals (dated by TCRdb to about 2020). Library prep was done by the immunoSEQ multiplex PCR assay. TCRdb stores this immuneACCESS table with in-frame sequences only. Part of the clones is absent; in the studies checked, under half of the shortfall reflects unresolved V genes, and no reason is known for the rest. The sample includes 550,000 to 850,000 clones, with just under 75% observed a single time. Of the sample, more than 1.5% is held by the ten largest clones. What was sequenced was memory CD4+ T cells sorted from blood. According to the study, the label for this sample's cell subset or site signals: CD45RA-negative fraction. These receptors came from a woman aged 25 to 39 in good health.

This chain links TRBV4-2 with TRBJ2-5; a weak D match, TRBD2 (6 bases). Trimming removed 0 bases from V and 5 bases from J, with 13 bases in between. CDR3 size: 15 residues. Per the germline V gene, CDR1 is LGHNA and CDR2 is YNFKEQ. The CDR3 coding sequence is TGTGCCAGCAGCCAAGAGTCGGGGGTGGGGGAGACCCAGTACTTC. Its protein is CASSQESGVGETQYF.

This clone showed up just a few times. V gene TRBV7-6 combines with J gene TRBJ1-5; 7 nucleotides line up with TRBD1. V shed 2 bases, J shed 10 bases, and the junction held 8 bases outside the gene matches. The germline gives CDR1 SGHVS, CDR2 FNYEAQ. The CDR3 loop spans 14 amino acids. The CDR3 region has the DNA TGTGCCAGCAGCTTATTAGGGGGCGCGTCACCCCAGCATTTT. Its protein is CASSLLGGASPQHF.